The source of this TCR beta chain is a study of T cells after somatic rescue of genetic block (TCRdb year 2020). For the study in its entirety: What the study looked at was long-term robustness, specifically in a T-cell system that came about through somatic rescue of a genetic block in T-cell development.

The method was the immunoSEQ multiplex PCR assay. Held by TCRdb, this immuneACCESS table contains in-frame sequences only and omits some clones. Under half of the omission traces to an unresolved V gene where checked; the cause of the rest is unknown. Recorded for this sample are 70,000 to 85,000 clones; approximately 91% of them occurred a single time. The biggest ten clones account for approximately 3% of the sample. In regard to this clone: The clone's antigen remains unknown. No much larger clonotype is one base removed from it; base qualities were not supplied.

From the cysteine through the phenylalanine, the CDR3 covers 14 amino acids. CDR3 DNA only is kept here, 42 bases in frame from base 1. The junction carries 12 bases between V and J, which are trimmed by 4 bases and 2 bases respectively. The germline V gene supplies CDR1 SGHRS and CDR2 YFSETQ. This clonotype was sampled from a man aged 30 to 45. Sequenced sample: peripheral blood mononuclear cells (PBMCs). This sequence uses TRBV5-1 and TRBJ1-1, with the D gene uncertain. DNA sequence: TGCGCCAGCAGCCCGTTGACACTCAACACTGAAGCTTTCTTT. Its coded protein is CASSPLTLNTEAFF. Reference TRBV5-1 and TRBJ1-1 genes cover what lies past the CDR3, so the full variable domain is KAGVTQTPRYLIKTRGQQVTLSCSPISGHRSVSWYQQTPGQGLQFLFEYFSETQRNKGNFPGRFSGRQFSNSRSEMNVSTLELGDSALYLCASSPLTLNTEAFFGQGTRLTVV.